The 17 T cell receptor beta chains reported below all come from one sample, sequenced in a study of shared clonotypes between healthy human individuals. Using immunoSEQ multiplex PCR, the repertoire was profiled, and TCRdb retains in-frame clones only, with some absent. The sample holds 400,000 to 550,000 clones, around 80% seen once. Material: PBMCs. All receptors come from a middle-aged woman in good health. Some clones in this sample may be carry-over from other donors' samples.

The chain employs TRBV5-8 and TRBJ2-6; D is ambiguous. The length of the CDR3 is 14 residues. Trimming shortened V by 0 bases and J by 4 bases, and 5 bases separated the two germline ends. Germline V gives CDR1 SGHTS, CDR2 YDEGEE. CDR3 coding DNA: TGTGCCAGCAGCTTGGTTGACGGGGCCAACGTCCTGACTTTC. It translates to CASSLVDGANVLTF.

The chain employs TRBV18 and TRBJ1-4; 7 nucleotides align to TRBD1. CDR3 length equals 15 residues. V lost 4 bases to trimming and J lost 8 bases; unmatched junction nucleotides: 10. Per the germline V gene, CDR1 is KGHSH and CDR2 is LQKENI. In DNA, the CDR3 is TGTGCCAGCTCACGTTTGGACAGGAGTCTAGAAAAACTGTTTTTT. The encoded protein is CASSRLDRSLEKLFF.

The chain combines TRBV5-4 with TRBJ2-5; 7 positions agree with TRBD1. V lost 6 bases, J lost 4 bases, and 12 bases stayed unmatched. The V gene's germline CDR1 is SGHNT and CDR2 YYREEE (reference sequence). CDR3 length: 15 residues. The CDR3 nucleotides read TGTGCCAGCACCAGCGCTAAGACAGGGTTAGAGACCCAGTACTTC. Translation: CASTSAKTGLETQYF. The entire variable domain, with the rest obtained from reference TRBV5-4 and TRBJ2-5, is as follows: ETGVTQSPTHLIKTRGQQVTLRCSSQSGHNTVSWYQQALGQGPQFIFQYYREEENGRGNFPPRFSGLQFPNYSSELNVNALELDDSALYLCASTSAKTGLETQYFGPGTRLLVL.

This rearrangement joins TRBV29-1 to TRBJ1-2, with 9 bases fitting TRBD1. Trimming cost V 6 bases and J 6 bases; bases outside gene matches: 8. The CDR3 spans 13 residues. Germline-derived CDR1 and CDR2 are SQVTM and ANQGSEA. CDR3 nucleotides: TGCAGCGTCTCCGGGACAGGGTATAATGGCTACACCTTC. Translated: CSVSGTGYNGYTF. The entire variable domain, with the rest obtained from reference TRBV29-1 and TRBJ1-2, is as follows: SAVISQKPSRDICQRGTSLTIQCQVDSQVTMMFWYRQQPGQSLTLIATANQGSEATYESGFVIDKFPISRPNLTFSTLTVSNMSPEDSSIYLCSVSGTGYNGYTFGSGTRLTVV.

This clone was observed a single time. The V gene is TRBV10-3, the J gene TRBJ2-5; D is undetermined. The V end was cut by 6 bases, the J end by 3 bases, with 11 bases between. The CDR3 totals 13 residues. Germline V lookup: CDR1 ENHRY, CDR2 SYGVKD. The CDR3 spells CAISEAGEETQYF. The CDR3 nucleotides are TGTGCCATCAGCGAGGCTGGGGAAGAGACCCAGTACTTC.

The chain uses TRBV5-1 and TRBJ1-3; the D gene is possibly TRBD1 (6 bases). The V end lost 3 bases, the J end lost 2 bases, and 6 bases lay between the germline ends. Looked up from germline, CDR1 is SGHRS and CDR2 is YFSETQ. The CDR3 is made up of 13 amino acids. The CDR3 protein is CASSWTAGNTIYF. The CDR3, as DNA: TGCGCCAGCAGCTGGACAGCTGGAAACACCATATATTTT.

The chain has TRBV7-2 and TRBJ2-6; tentatively, D is TRBD2 (5 bases). The V end was cut by 2 bases, the J end by 1 base, with 12 bases between. The CDR3 consists of 17 residues. Germline CDR1 and CDR2: SGHTA and FQGNSA. The DNA of the CDR3 is TGTGCCAGCAGCTTAACTGGGCCGGGATCTGGGGCCAACGTCCTGACTTTC. Amino acid sequence: CASSLTGPGSGANVLTF.

J is TRBJ1-1 and V is TRBV4-1; no reliable D call. Trimming stripped 1 base from V and 4 bases from J, with 13 bases between. This CDR3 has 15 amino acids. Germline V gene lookup returns CDR1 MGHRA and CDR2 YSYEKL. The CDR3 DNA reads as TGCGCCAGCAGCCAAGTCCTTGGGCAACCCACTGAAGCTTTCTTT. It is translated as CASSQVLGQPTEAFF.

This clone was found a few times. A read error is the likely source, as a far larger clone sits one nucleotide away. V is TRBV30 and J is TRBJ1-1; D remains ambiguous. Germline lookup yields CDR1 GTSNPN and CDR2 SVGIG (reference sequence). Trimming left V 3 bases short and J 5 bases short, with 7 bases between. The CDR3 has 11 residues. This chain's CDR3 is CAWRDVTEAFF. Here the CDR3 DNA reads TGTGCCTGGAGGGACGTGACTGAAGCTTTCTTT.

As regards this clone: This may come from a read error, since a much larger clone is one base off. This chain connects TRBV27 to TRBJ1-1; D might be TRBD1 (6 bases). Germline V gene data show CDR1 as MNHEY and CDR2 as SMNVEV (reference sequence). The CDR3 has 14 amino acids. In DNA form, the CDR3 reads TGTGTCAGCAGTTTATCGGGGGGGCGGACTGAAGCTTTCTTT. This codes for CVSSLSGGRTEAFF.

This clone has just a few counts. The V gene is TRBV28, the J gene TRBJ2-4; 9 bases align to TRBD2. Germline CDR1 and CDR2: MDHEN and SYDVKM. The CDR3 length is 14 residues. The ends lost 5 bases at V and 7 bases at J; junction bases unmatched: 6. CDR3 loop: CASSKAGGWNIQYF. DNA for the CDR3: TGTGCCAGCAGTAAAGCGGGAGGATGGAACATTCAGTACTTC. Filled out from reference TRBV28 and TRBJ2-4, the complete variable domain reads DVKVTQSSRYLVKRTGEKVFLECVQDMDHENMFWYRQDPGLGLRLIYFSYDVKMKEKGDIPEGYSVSREKKERFSLILESASTNQTSMYLCASSKAGGWNIQYFGAGTRLSVL.

The V and J genes are TRBV14 and TRBJ2-1, with TRBD2 matching over 10 bases. Per the germline V gene, CDR1 is SGHDN and CDR2 is FVKESK. V lost 1 base to trimming and J lost 8 bases; unmatched junction nucleotides: 8. The CDR3 is 16 residues long. The CDR3 sequence: CASSQGGAGGRDEQFF. Written as DNA, the CDR3 is TGTGCCAGCAGCCAAGGGGGAGCGGGAGGGAGAGATGAGCAGTTCTTC.

This chain joins TRBV5-1 and TRBJ2-2; 8 bases match TRBD1. CDR1 is SGHRS and CDR2 is YFSETQ in the germline V gene. This CDR3 is built from 18 residues. Germline trimming cut 2 bases from V and 0 bases from J; bases unmatched to any gene: 9. The CDR3 reads CASSFEARGPTNTGELFF. CDR3 nucleotides: TGCGCCAGCAGCTTTGAGGCCAGGGGGCCTACGAACACCGGGGAGCTGTTTTTT. The full variable domain, completed using reference TRBV5-1 and TRBJ2-2, is KAGVTQTPRYLIKTRGQQVTLSCSPISGHRSVSWYQQTPGQGLQFLFEYFSETQRNKGNFPGRFSGRQFSNSRSEMNVSTLELGDSALYLCASSFEARGPTNTGELFFGEGSRLTVL.

CDR3 DNA: TGTGCCAGCAGCTTAGTTGGCGGGACAGAATCCTACAATGAGCAGTTCTTC. The encoded protein is CASSLVGGTESYNEQFF. The chain employs TRBV7-9 and TRBJ2-1; TRBD1 is a possible D gene (7 bases). There are 17 residues in the CDR3. Germline CDR1 is SEHNR and CDR2 is FQNEAQ (reference sequence). Trimming left V 1 base short and J 1 base short, with 14 bases between.

This chain joins TRBV7-9 and TRBJ2-1; 9 nucleotides agree with TRBD2. After removal of 4 bases from V and 8 bases from J, the junction contained 6 bases not matched to a gene. The CDR3 contains 14 residues. In germline, CDR1 is SEHNR, CDR2 FQNEAQ (reference sequence). The CDR3, as DNA: TGTGCCAGCAGCTCCCAGAGCGGGAGGTATGAGCAGTTCTTC. Amino acid sequence: CASSSQSGRYEQFF.

This chain links TRBV7-2 with TRBJ2-1, with D unclear. CDR3 size: 13 residues. In germline, CDR1 is SGHTA, CDR2 FQGNSA. Trimming shortened V by 3 bases and J by 6 bases, and 9 bases separated the two germline ends. The CDR3 protein is CASSFPRRNEQFF. The CDR3 nucleotides read TGTGCCAGCAGCTTTCCTAGGCGCAATGAGCAGTTCTTC.

As concerns this clone: The sample has other DNA sequences that encode this CDR3 too. The J gene is TRBJ2-7, the V gene TRBV9; 12 bases map to TRBD2. CDR1 SGDLS and CDR2 YYNGEE come from the germline V gene. The V and J ends lost 2 bases and 5 bases, in that order; junction bases with no gene match: 2. CDR3 size: 14 residues. The CDR3 sequence: CASSVTSGSDEQYF. CDR3 in DNA: TGTGCCAGCAGCGTGACTAGCGGGAGTGACGAGCAGTACTTC. The variable domain in full, with the rest retrieved from reference TRBV9 and TRBJ2-7, is DSGVTQTPKHLITATGQRVTLRCSPRSGDLSVYWYQQSLDQGLQFLIQYYNGEERAKGNILERFSAQQFPDLHSELNLSSLELGDSALYFCASSVTSGSDEQYFGPGTRLTVT.